These 21 T cell receptor beta chains share one sample of origin, sequenced in a study of beta chain features in type 1 diabetes. Since all of the isolated RNA was reverse transcribed, expressed TCRB transcripts were what got sequenced. Sequencing used immunoSEQ multiplex PCR; TCRdb keeps in-frame clones, though not all of them. The table shows 900,000 or so clones, with roughly a sixth occurring only once. Source material: naive CD4+ T cells from blood. The source of these receptors is a young woman in good health.

This clone was observed a few times. This chain links TRBV5-1 with TRBJ2-1, with 7 bases fitting TRBD1. This CDR3 is 14 amino acids long. J gave up 0 bases and V 7 bases, and 4 bases lay outside the gene matches. Germline loops: CDR1 SGHRS, CDR2 YFSETQ. The CDR3 sequence: CASGRDSSYNEQFF. The CDR3 DNA follows: TGCGCCAGCGGCCGGGACAGCTCCTACAATGAGCAGTTCTTC.

Of note for this clone: Compared with germline, one end of the junction differs, possibly owing to a read error. The rearrangement links TRBV18 to TRBJ1-4, with a weak D call TRBD1 (5 bases). In germline, CDR1 is KGHSH, CDR2 LQKENI. The CDR3 covers 14 residues. CDR3 protein: CASAPGVSNEKLFF. CDR3 DNA sequence: TGTGCCAGCGCACCGGGGGTTTCTAATGAAAAACTGTTTTTT.

This clone was seen once. The V gene is TRBV15, the J gene TRBJ2-7; 15 positions match TRBD2. The CDR3 has 19 amino acids. Germline CDR1 reads LNHNV; CDR2 reads YYDKDF (reference sequence). The J segment lost 3 bases and the V segment lost 1 base, leaving 10 bases of the junction unmatched. The CDR3 loop reads CATSRVGLAGGRGLYEQYF. DNA of the CDR3: TGTGCCACCAGCAGAGTAGGACTAGCGGGAGGGAGGGGACTCTACGAGCAGTACTTC.

The chain joins TRBV15 to TRBJ2-7; D not resolved. Trimming shortened V by 4 bases and J by 5 bases, and 15 bases separated the two germline ends. There are 14 residues in the CDR3. Germline lookup yields CDR1 LNHNV and CDR2 YYDKDF (reference sequence). The CDR3 bases are TGTGCCACCAGCAAGAGCCAGGTAGTGAACGAGCAGTACTTC. Residues: CATSKSQVVNEQYF.

The chain is built from TRBV6-5 and TRBJ2-7; 11 nucleotides line up with TRBD1. The CDR3 runs to 13 residues. CDR1 MNHEY and CDR2 SVGAGI come from the germline V gene. Losses at the gene ends were 6 bases for V and 4 bases for J; bases not matched to a gene: 2. The DNA of the CDR3 is TGTGCCAGCAGCGGGGACAGGGGGTACGAGCAGTACTTC. Translated, it gives CASSGDRGYEQYF.

V is TRBV29-1 and J is TRBJ2-3, with D unresolved. Looked up from germline, CDR1 is SQVTM and CDR2 is ANQGSEA. The CDR3 sequence is 13 residues long. The V gene lost 8 bases and the J gene lost 4 bases, with 16 bases spanning the gap. DNA of the CDR3: TGCAGCTCTCTGGGCCCCCACCCAGATACGCAGTATTTT. This translates into CSSLGPHPDTQYF.

This clone was detected only a few times. The chain combines TRBV5-1 with TRBJ2-5; 9 positions match TRBD1. V dropped 0 bases and J dropped 4; count of bases not matched to a gene: 7. Germline lookup yields CDR1 SGHRS and CDR2 YFSETQ. The CDR3 is 16 amino acids. CDR3 in amino acids: CASSLAVGQGGETQYF. DNA for the CDR3: TGCGCCAGCAGCTTGGCTGTGGGACAGGGTGGAGAGACCCAGTACTTC.

This clone has more than one count but fewer than ten. J is TRBJ2-1 and V is TRBV2; the D is unclear. The CDR3 has 13 residues. The germline V gene has CDR1 SNHLY and CDR2 FYNNEI. The V end lost 9 bases, the J end lost 3 bases, and 12 bases lay between the germline ends. CDR3 nucleotide sequence: TGTGCCAGTGGTTCCGTGTTCTACAATGAGCAGTTCTTC. Protein product: CASGSVFYNEQFF.

This clone was seen more than once but under ten times. Within the sample, other DNA sequences also encode this same CDR3. The genes are TRBV9 and TRBJ2-1; D possibly uses TRBD1 or TRBD2 (6 bases each). CDR1 and CDR2 from the germline V gene are SGDLS and YYNGEE. V shed 0 bases and J shed 0 bases, with 10 bases lying between them. The CDR3 spans 16 residues. The CDR3 reads CASSVGRGSSYNEQFF. The DNA for the CDR3 is TGTGCCAGCAGCGTAGGGAGGGGGAGCTCCTACAATGAGCAGTTCTTC.

The rearrangement links TRBV5-6 to TRBJ2-5; 11 bases are shared with TRBD2. Germline CDR1 reads SGHDT; CDR2 reads YYEEEE. This CDR3 contains 16 residues. The V and J ends lost 1 base and 3 bases, in that order; junction bases with no gene match: 5. For the CDR3, the DNA is TGTGCCAGCAGCTTGTCGGGACTAGCGGCAAAAGAGACCCAGTACTTC. Protein sequence: CASSLSGLAAKETQYF.

The V gene is TRBV2, the J gene TRBJ1-1; D gene unclear. The CDR3 is made up of 15 amino acids. Germline-derived CDR1 and CDR2 are SNHLY and FYNNEI. Trimming cost V 7 bases and J 1 base, with 16 bases left between them. The CDR3 region is CASTRIRAENTEAFF. The CDR3 DNA sequence: TGTGCCAGCACAAGAATACGGGCCGAGAACACTGAAGCTTTCTTT. Full variable domain (rest looked up from reference TRBV2 and TRBJ1-1): EPEVTQTPSHQVTQMGQEVILRCVPISNHLYFYWYRQILGQKVEFLVSFYNNEISEKSEIFDDQFSVERPDGSNFTLKIRSTKLEDSAMYFCASTRIRAENTEAFFGQGTRLTVV.

This rearrangement joins TRBV11-2 to TRBJ1-4; no clear D gene. The germline gives CDR1 SGHAT, CDR2 FQNNGV. The CDR3 contains 14 residues. V lost 1 base to trimming and J lost 4 bases, with 7 bases between them. The CDR3 sequence: CASSLGGSNEKLFF. The CDR3, as DNA: TGTGCCAGCAGCTTAGGGGGTAGTAATGAAAAACTGTTTTTT.

The chain combines TRBV11-2 with TRBJ2-3, with TRBD2 as a possible D gene (6 bases). This CDR3 spans 14 amino acids. The germline V gene encodes CDR1 SGHAT and CDR2 FQNNGV. The ends were cut back, 6 bases at V and 0 bases at J, with 10 bases in the middle. The CDR3 protein is CASRAGSSTDTQYF. The CDR3, as DNA: TGTGCCAGCAGGGCGGGATCTAGCACAGATACGCAGTATTTT.

This clone has only a few counts. V usage is TRBV19 and J usage is TRBJ1-5; D unresolved. The CDR3 length is 15 residues. Trimming stripped 9 bases from V and 3 bases from J, with 18 bases between. Germline V gives CDR1 LNHDA, CDR2 SQIVND (reference sequence). CDR3 DNA sequence: TGTGCCAGCAAAATCTGGTGGGGAAACAATCAGCCCCAGCATTTT. Translating it yields CASKIWWGNNQPQHF.

This chain joins TRBV6-5 and TRBJ2-5, with TRBD1 as a possible D gene (5 bases). V shed 6 bases and J shed 1 base, with 9 bases lying between them. The length of the CDR3 is 13 residues. Germline CDR1 MNHEY, CDR2 SVGAGI. The CDR3 loop reads CASRPGFQETQYF. The DNA of the CDR3 is TGTGCCAGCAGGCCAGGGTTCCAAGAGACCCAGTACTTC.

This chain connects TRBV18 to TRBJ2-2; a possible D gene is TRBD2 (5 bases). Trimming pared 3 bases from V and 6 bases from J, leaving 11 bases between. Germline V gene sequence: CDR1 KGHSH, CDR2 LQKENI. This CDR3 has 14 amino acids. The CDR3 loop is CASSPGASPGELFF. The CDR3 DNA follows: TGTGCCAGCTCACCGGGAGCTTCCCCCGGGGAGCTGTTTTTT.

This clone was observed a few times. This chain joins TRBV2 and TRBJ2-5; 9 bases align to TRBD2. This CDR3 is 14 amino acids long. J was trimmed by 5 bases and V by 6 bases; bases with no gene match: 7. The V gene's germline CDR1 is SNHLY and CDR2 FYNNEI. The CDR3 loop is CASSQTSGRETQYF. CDR3 in DNA: TGTGCCAGCAGCCAGACTAGCGGCCGGGAGACCCAGTACTTC.

This clone was picked up a small number of times. The chain is built from TRBV9 and TRBJ1-4, with 7 bases that match TRBD1. CDR1 and CDR2 from the germline V gene are SGDLS and YYNGEE. V gave up 3 bases and J gave up 4 bases; unmatched junction bases: 6. The CDR3 length is 15 residues. CDR3 nucleotides: TGTGCCAGCAGCGCAATGGGACAGTTTAATGAAAAACTGTTTTTT. It encodes CASSAMGQFNEKLFF.

The chain is built from TRBV5-1 and TRBJ2-1, with 11 bases matching TRBD2. J lost 7 bases, V lost 4 bases, and 7 bases had no gene match. The germline gives CDR1 SGHRS, CDR2 YFSETQ. The CDR3 consists of 15 residues. CDR3 coding DNA: TGCGCCAGCAGCCAGACTAGCGGGAAAGAGAATGAGCAGTTCTTC. Residues: CASSQTSGKENEQFF.

The chain uses TRBV27 and TRBJ2-7, with 12 bases that match TRBD2. The CDR3 runs 15 residues. With V trimmed by 6 bases and J by 3 bases, 6 bases remained unmatched. Per germline, CDR1 MNHEY and CDR2 SMNVEV (reference sequence). CDR3 DNA: TGTGCCAGCAGAACACTAGCGGGAGGATACTACGAGCAGTACTTC. This codes for CASRTLAGGYYEQYF.

A few counts support this clone. The chain combines TRBV7-2 with TRBJ2-7; TRBD2 aligns across 10 bases. This CDR3 is 16 amino acids long. Trimming took 5 bases from V and 1 from J; bases not matched to a gene: 8. The V gene's germline CDR1 is SGHTA and CDR2 FQGNSA. The CDR3 DNA reads TGTGCCAGCAGCAAAAGACCGGGACTAGCGTCCTACGAGCAGTACTTC. Residues: CASSKRPGLASYEQYF.